This T cell receptor (beta chain) was identified during a study of cytomegalovirus exposure and HLA in healthy donors. With V trimmed by 8 bases and J by 3 bases, 4 bases remained unmatched. The CDR3 spans 14 residues. Germline assignment: CDR1 SNHLY and CDR2 FYNNEI. Both 60 Vbeta primers and 13 Jbeta primers went into the PCR. TCRdb keeps only in-frame clones here, not all; method: immunoSEQ multiplex PCR. The table shows roughly 80,000 clones, with over 55% occurring only once. Input material: PBMCs. The chain uses TRBV2 and TRBJ1-5; 10 bases map to TRBD1. The receptor comes from a man younger than 40 in good health and CMV-seropositive. Here the CDR3 reads CASRDRGDNQPQHF. The CDR3 DNA follows: TGTGCCAGCCGGGACAGGGGTGACAATCAGCCCCAGCATTTT.